A single sample gave rise to the 3 T cell receptor beta chains below, sequenced in a study of T cells in localized non-small cell lung cancer. TCRdb's table, derived via immunoSEQ multiplex PCR, lists solely in-frame clones and lacks some. The sample records some 36,000 clones, roughly 88% being singletons. Here the sequenced sample was peripheral blood mononuclear cells, taken before any cancer treatment. All receptors derive from a male donor older than 55 with stage II lung adenocarcinoma.

V and J are TRBV6-1 and TRBJ1-3; D unclear. The germline V and J ends were trimmed by 5 bases and 2 bases, with 10 bases remaining between them. This CDR3 has 14 amino acids. Germline V gene data show CDR1 as MNHNS and CDR2 as SASEGT. CDR3 DNA: TGTGCCAGCAGTCCCCGTACAGCTGGAAACACCATATATTTT. Translation: CASSPRTAGNTIYF.

The genes are TRBV4-1 and TRBJ1-4, with TRBD1 identical over 7 bases. Germline CDR1 and CDR2: MGHRA and YSYEKL. This CDR3 is 16 amino acids long. V lost 2 bases, J lost 8 bases, and 11 bases stayed unmatched. For the CDR3, the DNA is TGCGCCAGCAGCCAACTTTTACAGGGGTTAAAAGAAAAACTGTTTTTT. This gives the protein CASSQLLQGLKEKLFF.

The chain combines TRBV7-9 with TRBJ2-7; 8 bases fit TRBD1. CDR1 SEHNR and CDR2 FQNEAQ come from the germline V gene (reference sequence). With V trimmed by 11 bases and J by 3 bases, 9 bases remained unmatched. There are 13 residues in the CDR3. CDR3 in amino acids: CAGAGTGGYEQYF. CDR3 nucleotide sequence: TGTGCCGGAGCCGGGACAGGTGGCTACGAGCAGTACTTC.